The 25 T cell receptor delta chains listed next were all sequenced from one sample in a study of delta chains in infants with herpesvirus infections listed by TCRdb under 2023. Library preparation employed RT-PCR. TCRdb records Illumina MiSeq as the sequencer. PBMC RNA was reverse transcribed with SuperScript II using gamma-chain- and delta-chain-specific primers to generate TCR cDNA. For TCRdb, the public reads were processed anew by CATT, and duplicate DNA sequences were folded into one row. The sample yields around 1,300 delta-chain clones; 30% were counted once. The top ten hold roughly 8.9% of the sample. Source: peripheral blood, taken at time point 2 of longitudinal follow-up. These receptors came from a human donor who was a Ugandan infant, either HIV-exposed or HIV-unexposed (not recorded which).

The chain carries TRDV2 and TRDJ1; D gene uncertain. Trimming took off 1 base at V and 1 base at J, with 18 bases between the two ends. This CDR3 has 17 residues. From germline, CDR1 is GEAIGNYY and CDR2 EKD. CDR3 DNA: TGTGCCTGTGACACGAACAGAGTTATTTCCAGCACCGATAAACTCATCTTT. Its protein is CACDTNRVISSTDKLIF.

This chain uses TRDV1 with TRDJ1; 7 nucleotides align to TRDD3. The V gene's germline CDR1 is TSWWSYY and CDR2 QGS. The trim removed 5 bases at V and 3 bases at J, leaving 30 bases unmatched. The CDR3 runs 22 residues. CDR3 coding DNA: TGTGCTCTTGGGTCCCCTGGAACCCACCTAGAGAGTGGGGGACGCGTTTCCGATAAACTCATCTTT. It codes for CALGSPGTHLESGGRVSDKLIF.

The chain employs TRDV2 and TRDJ1; no definite D call. Trimming shortened V by 7 bases and J by 11 bases, and 13 bases separated the two germline ends. This CDR3 has 10 amino acids. In germline, CDR1 is GEAIGNYY, CDR2 EKD. The CDR3, as DNA: TGTGCCTGGCACCGATCACGGCTCATCTTT. Its translation is CAWHRSRLIF.

The gene calls are TRDV2 and TRDJ1, with 9 nucleotides matching TRDD3. The CDR3 runs to 18 residues. Germline loops: CDR1 GEAIGNYY, CDR2 EKD. The trim removed 0 bases at V and 4 bases at J, leaving 14 bases unmatched. CDR3: CACDTRGNGGYGNDKLIF. The CDR3 bases are TGTGCCTGTGACACCAGGGGGAATGGGGGATATGGAAACGATAAACTCATCTTT.

The chain couples TRDV1 to TRDJ1; D unclear. Germline CDR1 TSWWSYY, CDR2 QGS. V was trimmed by 9 bases and J by 0 bases, leaving 14 bases between them. The CDR3 consists of 14 residues. The CDR3 sequence is CALAGGRYTDKLIF. In DNA, the CDR3 is TGTGCTCTCGCGGGTGGTCGGTACACCGATAAACTCATCTTT.

The chain uses TRAV23/DV6 and TRDJ1; D might be TRDD3 (9 bases). This CDR3 has 23 amino acids. The germline gives CDR1 NTAFDY, CDR2 IRPDVSE (reference sequence). CDR3: CAVFPSLPRWGDTGGRYTDKLIF. The CDR3, as DNA: TGTGCCGTGTTCCCCAGCCTTCCTAGATGGGGGGATACTGGGGGACGGTACACCGATAAACTCATCTTT.

The chain combines TRDV1 with TRDJ2; TRDD3 agrees at 13 bases. J lost 8 bases, V lost 0 bases, and 24 bases had no gene match. In germline, CDR1 is TSWWSYY, CDR2 QGS. The CDR3 has 23 amino acids. The CDR3 reads CALGELLSLRGFGTGGYVAQLFF. The CDR3 nucleotides are TGTGCTCTTGGGGAACTACTCAGCCTACGTGGATTTGGCACTGGGGGATACGTGGCACAACTCTTCTTT.

Only a few counts were recorded for this clone. The chain uses TRDV1 and TRDJ1; possible D gene TRDD3, 5 bases. V gave up 3 bases and J gave up 3 bases, with 14 bases separating them. The CDR3 is 15 residues long. Germline lookup yields CDR1 TSWWSYY and CDR2 QGS. CDR3 amino acids: CALGEGGDRADKLIF. The CDR3 nucleotides are TGTGCTCTTGGGGAGGGGGGTGATCGGGCCGATAAACTCATCTTT.

In its sample, this clone ranks as large. At the DNA level, this CDR3 is encoded by other sequences in the same sample as well. V usage is TRDV1 and J usage is TRDJ1; D tentatively fits TRDD2 or TRDD3 (9 bases each). Germline CDR1 and CDR2: TSWWSYY and QGS. The CDR3 is made up of 21 amino acids. The V end was cut by 1 base, the J end by 2 bases, with 29 bases between. CDR3 amino acids: CALGEHLPTYWGTPLTDKLIF. CDR3 sequence (DNA): TGTGCTCTTGGGGAACACCTTCCTACTTACTGGGGGACACCCCTTACCGATAAACTCATCTTT.

The rearrangement links TRDV2 to TRDJ1, with 10 positions matching TRDD3. CDR1 is GEAIGNYY and CDR2 is EKD in the germline V gene. The V and J ends lost 3 bases and 0 bases, in that order; junction bases with no gene match: 21. This CDR3 is built from 21 residues. The CDR3 region is CACDQFVLGDGERLYTDKLIF. The CDR3 DNA sequence: TGTGCCTGTGACCAATTTGTACTGGGGGATGGAGAAAGGCTATACACCGATAAACTCATCTTT.

This clone has a handful of counts. The gene calls are TRDV1 and TRDJ1; TRDD3 matches 9 bases. The CDR3 contains 23 residues. The junction had 24 bases not matched to a gene; V was cut back by 1 base and J by 0 bases. CDR1 and CDR2 (germline): TSWWSYY, QGS. The CDR3 region is CALGEPQSCTLLLGDLYTDKLIF. The DNA of the CDR3 is TGTGCTCTTGGGGAACCCCAATCCTGTACCTTGTTACTGGGGGACCTGTACACCGATAAACTCATCTTT.

Details on this clone: Germline and junction disagree at one end, which may indicate a read error. The chain links TRDV1 to TRDJ1; the D gene is possibly TRDD3 (5 bases). The CDR3 runs to 15 residues. Germline CDR1 is TSWWSYY and CDR2 is QGS. CDR3 in DNA: TGTGCTTTTGGGGAACCGGGAGAGTACACCGATAAACTCATCTTT. It specifies CAFGEPGEYTDKLIF.

This clone was seen only a few times. The chain joins TRDV1 to TRDJ1, with 13 bases lining up with TRDD3. In germline, CDR1 is TSWWSYY, CDR2 QGS. V was pared by 5 bases and J by 0 bases, with 18 bases of the junction left unmatched. The CDR3 runs 21 residues. This chain's CDR3 is CALGTFTWYWGIRPYTDKLIF. The CDR3 bases are TGTGCTCTTGGGACGTTCACCTGGTACTGGGGGATACGCCCCTACACCGATAAACTCATCTTT.

The sample holds a few counts of this clone. The gene calls are TRDV1 and TRDJ1; 9 bases line up with TRDD2. The CDR3 is 22 residues long. Germline CDR1 reads TSWWSYY; CDR2 reads QGS. V shed 2 bases, J shed 0 bases, and the junction held 22 bases outside the gene matches. The CDR3 reads CALGESPWGLPTELWYTDKLIF. The CDR3 nucleotides read TGTGCTCTTGGGGAATCTCCCTGGGGCCTTCCTACGGAACTTTGGTACACCGATAAACTCATCTTT.

The rearrangement uses TRDV1 and TRDJ1; D remains unclear. The CDR3 sequence is 19 residues long. The ends were cut back, 1 base at V and 0 bases at J, with 21 bases in the middle. CDR1 and CDR2 (germline): TSWWSYY, QGS. As DNA, the CDR3 is TGTGCTCTTGGGGAACCAAGGGCACCCAATTCCCCGTACACCGATAAACTCATCTTT. Protein product: CALGEPRAPNSPYTDKLIF.

With regard to this clone: Other nucleotide sequences in the sample specify the same CDR3. CDR3: CALGERGLHFGGYGRNKLIF. CDR3 DNA: TGTGCTCTTGGGGAACGGGGCCTACACTTTGGGGGATACGGAAGAAATAAACTCATCTTT. The chain links TRDV1 to TRDJ1, with 11 bases that match TRDD3. CDR3 length: 20 amino acids. The germline gives CDR1 TSWWSYY, CDR2 QGS. V dropped 1 base and J dropped 6; count of bases not matched to a gene: 19.

The sample holds a few counts of this clone. The chain is built from TRDV1 and TRDJ1; 8 nucleotides line up with TRDD3. The ends lost 2 bases at V and 1 base at J; junction bases unmatched: 21. From germline, CDR1 is TSWWSYY and CDR2 QGS. CDR3 length equals 21 residues. The chain's CDR3 is CALGEFLPPWGTSGSTDKLIF. DNA of the CDR3: TGTGCTCTTGGGGAATTCCTTCCCCCCTGGGGGACCTCGGGTAGCACCGATAAACTCATCTTT.

The gene calls are TRDV1 and TRDJ1; 7 bases align to TRDD3. CDR3 length: 20 amino acids. Germline loops: CDR1 TSWWSYY, CDR2 QGS. V lost 1 base and J lost 0; bases outside the gene matches: 17. DNA for the CDR3: TGTGCTCTTGGGGAACGGGCCCGGACACTCCCCTGGGGGTACACCGATAAACTCATCTTT. Protein product: CALGERARTLPWGYTDKLIF.

In this sample, this clone turned up a few times. This sequence joins TRDV1 and TRDJ1; 12 nucleotides align to TRDD3. The length of the CDR3 is 24 residues. V dropped 2 bases and J dropped 1; count of bases not matched to a gene: 26. Germline V gene data show CDR1 as TSWWSYY and CDR2 as QGS. CDR3 in amino acids: CALGEGPSAFRQYWGIPGTDKLIF. CDR3 DNA: TGTGCTCTTGGGGAAGGCCCTTCGGCCTTCCGACAGTACTGGGGGATACCGGGCACCGATAAACTCATCTTT.

The CDR3 DNA reads TGTGCTCTTGGGGAACTAGGCGAGTGGGGGATAGGGCCCTGCACCGATAAACTCATCTTT. The encoded protein is CALGELGEWGIGPCTDKLIF. This chain joins TRDV1 and TRDJ1; 9 bases are a match to TRDD3. Trimming took 0 bases from V and 1 from J; bases not matched to a gene: 15. In germline, CDR1 is TSWWSYY, CDR2 QGS. The CDR3 has 20 residues.

The chain joins TRDV1 to TRDJ1; the match to TRDD3 covers 7 bases. Germline V lookup: CDR1 TSWWSYY, CDR2 QGS. The junction had 13 bases not matched to a gene; V was cut back by 0 bases and J by 0 bases. The CDR3 sequence is 19 residues long. The CDR3 loop is CALGELGGGGPLYTDKLIF. The DNA of the CDR3 is TGTGCTCTTGGGGAACTCGGGGGTGGGGGACCCCTTTACACCGATAAACTCATCTTT.

This clone is deemed large. This chain uses TRDV1 with TRDJ1; the match to TRDD3 covers 11 bases. The CDR3 runs 20 residues. The J segment lost 3 bases and the V segment lost 6 bases, leaving 21 bases of the junction unmatched. CDR1 is TSWWSYY and CDR2 is QGS in the germline V gene. Here the CDR3 reads CALGGADSRTGGYIADKLIF. As DNA, the CDR3 is TGTGCTCTTGGTGGTGCCGATTCCCGTACTGGGGGATATATAGCCGATAAACTCATCTTT.

The count of this clone is one. Other DNA sequences in the same sample also yield this CDR3. This rearrangement joins TRDV1 to TRDJ1; TRDD3 matches 10 bases. Trimming took 5 bases from V and 10 from J; bases not matched to a gene: 31. This CDR3 has 21 residues. Germline V gives CDR1 TSWWSYY, CDR2 QGS. The CDR3 is CALGTLGFKQLGDRSTVGLIF. In DNA, the CDR3 is TGTGCTCTTGGGACCCTAGGCTTCAAACAGCTGGGGGATAGATCTACGGTCGGACTCATCTTT.

V is TRDV1 and J is TRDJ1; D possibly uses TRDD2 or TRDD3 (5 bases each). The ends were cut back, 0 bases at V and 8 bases at J, with 19 bases in the middle. Germline CDR1 TSWWSYY, CDR2 QGS. The CDR3 loop spans 16 amino acids. The CDR3 loop is CALGELYLPAWEKLIF. The CDR3 DNA sequence: TGTGCTCTTGGGGAACTTTACCTACCCGCCTGGGAAAAACTCATCTTT.

Sample share makes this clone large. V and J are TRDV3 and TRDJ1; TRDD3 might be the D (6 bases). CDR3 length: 14 residues. Per the germline V gene, CDR1 is TVYSNPD and CDR2 is GDNSRS (reference sequence). V was trimmed by 2 bases and J by 0 bases, leaving 13 bases between them. CDR3 region: CAFEGGGHTDKLIF. In DNA form, the CDR3 reads TGTGCCTTTGAAGGTGGGGGCCACACCGATAAACTCATCTTT. Filled out from reference TRDV3 and TRDJ1, the complete variable domain reads CDKVTQSSPDQTVASGSEVVLLCTYDTVYSNPDLFWYRIRPDYSFQFVFYGDNSRSEGADFTQGRFSVKHILTQKAFHLVISPVRTEDSATYYCAFEGGGHTDKLIFGKGTRVTVEP.